Presented here are 3 T cell receptor beta chains from one specimen sequenced in a study of T cell clonotyping in hematopoietic cell transplantation. Clones were read by immunoSEQ multiplex PCR, and TCRdb kept only the in-frame ones, dropping some. The sample consists of under 15,000 clones, roughly four fifths of them appearing once. The sequencing used PBMCs, collected 100 days after allogeneic stem cell transplant. The receptors were sampled from a female patient aged 35-55 years who had an allogeneic stem cell transplant from a related donor, so T cells may come from the graft donor. Some clones in this sample may be carry-over from other donors' samples.

This chain joins TRBV7-9 and TRBJ1-1, with D possibly being TRBD1 (6 bases). Germline lookup yields CDR1 SEHNR and CDR2 FQNEAQ (reference sequence). The germline V and J ends were trimmed by 4 bases and 7 bases, with 13 bases remaining between them. The CDR3 loop spans 13 amino acids. This chain's CDR3 is CASSSSDRFEAFF. CDR3 coding DNA: TGTGCCAGCAGCTCGAGCGACAGGTTTGAAGCTTTCTTT.

The chain employs TRBV5-1 and TRBJ2-7; 9 bases fit TRBD1. The CDR3 sequence is 14 residues long. The J segment lost 5 bases and the V segment lost 7 bases, leaving 10 bases of the junction unmatched. Germline CDR1 SGHRS, CDR2 YFSETQ. CDR3 bases: TGCGCCAGCCAGGGTGGGACAGGGAGCAACGAGCAGTACTTC. This gives the protein CASQGGTGSNEQYF.

This clone was picked up a small number of times. The chain combines TRBV6-6 with TRBJ1-2, with 10 positions matching TRBD1. The CDR3 sequence is 15 residues long. CDR1 is MNHNY and CDR2 is SVGAGI in the germline V gene (reference sequence). Trimming cost V 2 bases and J 4 bases; bases outside gene matches: 4. The DNA of the CDR3 is TGTGCCAGCAGTTACGTTGGACAGGGGGGCTATGGCTACACCTTC. This sequence encodes CASSYVGQGGYGYTF.